Following are 24 T cell receptor beta chains from one sample sequenced in a study of T cells after somatic rescue of genetic block. Data came from immunoSEQ multiplex PCR; TCRdb stores just in-frame clones and leaves some out. The data show around 64,000 clones, about 92% seen once. The sample taken for sequencing was peripheral blood mononuclear cells (PBMCs). The receptors derive from a man between 35 and 55 years old.

This clone was seen once. The chain uses TRBV10-3 and TRBJ2-1, with a tentative D call TRBD1 (5 bases). This CDR3 region has 12 residues. From germline, CDR1 is ENHRY and CDR2 SYGVKD. Deletions cut 2 bases from V and 8 bases from J, with 7 bases between. CDR3 sequence reads: CAISEGADEQFF. The CDR3 nucleotides read TGTGCCATCAGTGAGGGGGCCGATGAGCAGTTCTTC.

This CDR3 is CASSYGEAGAKGYTF. CDR3 nucleotide sequence: TGTGCCAGCAGTTACGGAGAAGCAGGAGCTAAGGGATACACCTTC. V gene TRBV6-5 combines with J gene TRBJ1-2; D not certain. With 2 bases removed from V and 11 bases from J, the gap between germline ends came to 21 bases. From germline, CDR1 is MNHEY and CDR2 SVGAGI. The CDR3 runs to 15 residues.

This chain uses TRBV7-9 with TRBJ2-7; a possible D gene is TRBD2 (5 bases). Trimming left V 0 bases short and J 4 bases short, with 13 bases between. CDR3 length equals 15 residues. From germline, CDR1 is SEHNR and CDR2 FQNEAQ (reference sequence). DNA for the CDR3: TGTGCCAGCAGCTTAGCCGGAGGTTCGACATACGAGCAGTACTTC. Its protein product is CASSLAGGSTYEQYF.

The J gene is TRBJ2-3, the V gene TRBV2; the D gene is possibly TRBD1 (6 bases). Germline-derived CDR1 and CDR2 are SNHLY and FYNNEI. The CDR3 is 13 amino acids. The V and J ends lost 5 bases and 4 bases respectively, with 10 bases between them. CDR3 sequence (DNA): TGTGCCAGCAGTTATACAGGGCCAGATACGCAGTATTTT. It is translated as CASSYTGPDTQYF.

The chain uses TRBV19 and TRBJ2-3; 10 nucleotides align to TRBD2. With V trimmed by 3 bases and J by 9 bases, 6 bases remained unmatched. The length of the CDR3 is 14 residues. Germline V CDR1 and CDR2: LNHDA, SQIVND (reference sequence). The CDR3 spells CASSIGLAGDTQYF. CDR3 nucleotides: TGTGCCAGTAGTATTGGGCTAGCGGGAGACACGCAGTATTTT.

The V and J genes are TRBV27 and TRBJ1-1; D not resolved. In germline, CDR1 is MNHEY, CDR2 SMNVEV (reference sequence). V lost 3 bases and J lost 0, with 8 bases in between. This CDR3 spans 14 amino acids. The CDR3 sequence: CASSFSSLNTEAFF. The DNA of the CDR3 is TGTGCCAGCAGTTTCAGTTCATTGAACACTGAAGCTTTCTTT.

The V gene is TRBV11-2, the J gene TRBJ2-5; D unclear. The CDR3 runs to 15 residues. Looked up from germline, CDR1 is SGHAT and CDR2 is FQNNGV. The germline V and J ends were trimmed by 5 bases and 3 bases, with 16 bases remaining between them. The CDR3 sequence is CASSPRARGEETQYF. CDR3 coding DNA: TGTGCCAGCAGCCCCCGGGCCCGCGGAGAAGAGACCCAGTACTTC.

The rearrangement links TRBV5-1 to TRBJ2-1; TRBD1 agrees at 8 bases. Losses at the gene ends were 3 bases for V and 2 bases for J; bases not matched to a gene: 1. Germline assignment: CDR1 SGHRS and CDR2 YFSETQ. The CDR3 runs 14 residues. CDR3 coding DNA: TGCGCCAGCAGCTCGGGACAGGCCTACAATGAGCAGTTCTTC. Protein: CASSSGQAYNEQFF.

The gene calls are TRBV5-1 and TRBJ2-1; D is unclear. This CDR3 spans 15 amino acids. The V end was cut by 0 bases, the J end by 0 bases, with 7 bases between. From germline, CDR1 is SGHRS and CDR2 YFSETQ. Here the CDR3 DNA reads TGCGCCAGCAGCTTGGGTACTGGCTCCTACAATGAGCAGTTCTTC. It is translated as CASSLGTGSYNEQFF.

The chain employs TRBV11-3 and TRBJ2-1, with 9 bases identical to TRBD2. With V trimmed by 3 bases and J by 7 bases, 7 bases remained unmatched. The germline gives CDR1 SGHNT, CDR2 YENEEA. This CDR3 has 15 amino acids. CDR3 loop: CASSLDSGSTNEQFF. The CDR3 DNA reads as TGTGCCAGCAGCTTGGATAGCGGGAGCACGAATGAGCAGTTCTTC.

The chain combines TRBV7-6 with TRBJ2-7, with D unclear. In germline, CDR1 is SGHVS, CDR2 FNYEAQ. V gave up 2 bases and J gave up 0 bases, with 5 bases separating them. CDR3 length: 13 residues. The DNA for the CDR3 is TGTGCCAGCAGCTTATCTTCCTCCTACGAGCAGTACTTC. It codes for CASSLSSSYEQYF. Variable domain in full (rest from reference TRBV7-6 and TRBJ2-7): GAGVSQSPRYKVTKRGQDVALRCDPISGHVSLYWYRQALGQGPEFLTYFNYEAQQDKSGLPNDRFSAERPEGSISTLTIQRTEQRDSAMYRCASSLSSSYEQYFGPGTRLTVT.

The genes are TRBV14 and TRBJ2-5, with 8 nucleotides matching TRBD2. V was pared by 4 bases and J by 5 bases, with 9 bases of the junction left unmatched. Germline assignment: CDR1 SGHDN and CDR2 FVKESK. This CDR3 has 15 amino acids. The CDR3 nucleotides are TGTGCCAGCAGCCTCGGTTCCACGGGGGGGGAGACCCAGTACTTC. Amino acids: CASSLGSTGGETQYF. Based on the CDR3 plus reference TRBV14 and TRBJ2-5, the full variable domain is EAGVTQFPSHSVIEKGQTVTLRCDPISGHDNLYWYRRVMGKEIKFLLHFVKESKQDESGMPNNRFLAERTGGTYSTLKVQPAELEDSGVYFCASSLGSTGGETQYFGPGTRLLVL.

The chain carries TRBV5-1 and TRBJ2-1; 10 positions match TRBD2. Unmatched junction bases numbered 11, after V lost 1 base and J lost 7 bases. The CDR3 totals 17 residues. From germline, CDR1 is SGHRS and CDR2 YFSETQ. Written as DNA, the CDR3 is TGCGCCAGCAGCTTGTCATCTGGGCTAGCGGGAGTGAATGAGCAGTTCTTC. Protein product: CASSLSSGLAGVNEQFF.

This rearrangement joins TRBV5-8 to TRBJ1-1, with D perhaps TRBD1 (6 bases). V was cut by 0 bases and J by 1 base, with 7 bases left in between. The CDR3 runs to 14 residues. CDR1 and CDR2 (germline): SGHTS, YDEGEE. The DNA for the CDR3 is TGTGCCAGCAGCTTGGTGGGACAGAACACTGAAGCTTTCTTT. It translates to CASSLVGQNTEAFF.

V gene TRBV5-4 combines with J gene TRBJ1-1, with TRBD1 matching 7 bases. Germline V lookup: CDR1 SGHNT, CDR2 YYREEE (reference sequence). CDR3 length equals 14 residues. After removal of 4 bases from V and 5 bases from J, the junction contained 8 bases not matched to a gene. The CDR3 DNA is TGTGCCAGCAGCACCTCGAGGGGGCAAACTGAAGCTTTCTTT. Protein sequence: CASSTSRGQTEAFF.

This rearrangement joins TRBV12-2 to TRBJ2-2; the listed D gene, TRBD1, was not tested against the DNA. TRBV12-2 is a pseudogene locus. The CDR3 covers 15 residues. CDR3 DNA: TGTGCAAGTCGCTCCCGGGACAGTCCTACCGGGGAGCTGTTTTTT. Protein: CASRSRDSPTGELFF.

The chain couples TRBV4-2 to TRBJ2-3; D is unresolved. The germline CDR1 and CDR2 sequences are LGHNA and YNFKEQ. V was clipped by 2 bases and J by 4 bases, with 7 bases between them. This CDR3 spans 13 amino acids. For the CDR3, the DNA is TGTGCCAGCAGCCAAACAGTGGCAGATACGCAGTATTTT. This sequence encodes CASSQTVADTQYF.

The chain has TRBV19 and TRBJ1-3; D gene uncertain. Trimming removed 9 bases from V and 0 bases from J, with 15 bases in between. CDR1 and CDR2 (germline): LNHDA, SQIVND (reference sequence). This CDR3 comprises 15 residues. CDR3 bases: TGTGCCAGAGTGGATCACATCTCCTCTGGAAACACCATATATTTT. Amino acids: CARVDHISSGNTIYF. Filled out from reference TRBV19 and TRBJ1-3, the complete variable domain reads DGGITQSPKYLFRKEGQNVTLSCEQNLNHDAMYWYRQDPGQGLRLIYYSQIVNDFQKGDIAEGYSVSREKKESFPLTVTSAQKNPTAFYLCARVDHISSGNTIYFGEGSWLTVV.

This clone appeared a single time. The chain uses TRBV28 and TRBJ1-1; the D gene is possibly TRBD1 (6 bases). Germline CDR1 is MDHEN and CDR2 is SYDVKM. There are 14 residues in the CDR3. Trimming removed 3 bases from V and 5 bases from J, with 13 bases in between. The CDR3 DNA reads as TGTGCCAGCAGTTTCTTTCGAGGGGGAACTGAAGCTTTCTTT. The encoded protein is CASSFFRGGTEAFF. The variable domain in full, completed from reference TRBV28 and TRBJ1-1, reads DVKVTQSSRYLVKRTGEKVFLECVQDMDHENMFWYRQDPGLGLRLIYFSYDVKMKEKGDIPEGYSVSREKKERFSLILESASTNQTSMYLCASSFFRGGTEAFFGQGTRLTVV.

V gene TRBV6-5 combines with J gene TRBJ1-1; weak D call: TRBD1 (5 bases). The V gene's germline CDR1 is MNHEY and CDR2 SVGAGI. V was cut by 5 bases and J by 3 bases, with 13 bases left in between. The CDR3 length is 14 residues. The CDR3 bases are TGTGCCAGCAGTGCGCGCGCGGGGGACACTGAAGCTTTCTTT. Its translation is CASSARAGDTEAFF.

The chain employs TRBV20-1 and TRBJ1-1; a weak D match, TRBD1 (5 bases). Germline V CDR1 and CDR2: DFQATT, SNEGSKA (reference sequence). Trimming pared 6 bases from V and 1 base from J, leaving 6 bases between. CDR3 length equals 11 residues. CDR3 in amino acids: CSAGQNTEAFF. The CDR3 region has the DNA TGCAGTGCCGGACAGAACACTGAAGCTTTCTTT.

The genes are TRBV5-1 and TRBJ2-7; 9 nucleotides align to TRBD1. Germline V CDR1 and CDR2: SGHRS, YFSETQ. V was clipped by 2 bases and J by 0 bases; unmatched bases: 6. The CDR3 has 16 residues. The CDR3: CASSLGSTGGSYEQYF. Written as DNA, the CDR3 is TGCGCCAGCAGCTTAGGGTCGACAGGGGGCTCCTACGAGCAGTACTTC.

The CDR3 DNA is TGTGCCTGGAGTGTGGCGCCTGTTACCCAGTACTTC. This translates into CAWSVAPVTQYF. The rearrangement joins TRBV30 to TRBJ2-5; D not resolved. V was trimmed by 0 bases and J by 8 bases, leaving 10 bases between them. This CDR3 contains 12 residues. Per germline, CDR1 GTSNPN and CDR2 SVGIG (reference sequence).

The gene calls are TRBV7-9 and TRBJ2-7; TRBD1 might be the D (7 bases). CDR3 length equals 14 residues. Trimming took 5 bases from V and 4 from J, leaving 15 bases between them. Germline loops: CDR1 SEHNR, CDR2 FQNEAQ (reference sequence). CDR3 residues: CASSQTGEDYEQYF. CDR3 nucleotides: TGTGCCAGCAGCCAAACAGGGGAGGATTACGAGCAGTACTTC.